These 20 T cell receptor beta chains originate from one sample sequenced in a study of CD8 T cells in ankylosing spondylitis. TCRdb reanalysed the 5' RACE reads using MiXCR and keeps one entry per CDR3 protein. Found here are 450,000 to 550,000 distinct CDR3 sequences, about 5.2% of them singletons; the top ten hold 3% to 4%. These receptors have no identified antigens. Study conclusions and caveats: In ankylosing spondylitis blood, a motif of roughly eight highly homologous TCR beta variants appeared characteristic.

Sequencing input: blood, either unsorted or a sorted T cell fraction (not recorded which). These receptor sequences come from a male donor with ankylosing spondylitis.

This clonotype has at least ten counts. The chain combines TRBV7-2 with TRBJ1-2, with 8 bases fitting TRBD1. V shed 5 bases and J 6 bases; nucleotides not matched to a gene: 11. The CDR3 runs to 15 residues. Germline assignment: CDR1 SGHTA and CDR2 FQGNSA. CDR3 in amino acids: CASSVRQGMIHGYTF. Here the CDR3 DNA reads TGTGCCAGCAGCGTACGACAGGGGATGATCCATGGCTACACCTTC.

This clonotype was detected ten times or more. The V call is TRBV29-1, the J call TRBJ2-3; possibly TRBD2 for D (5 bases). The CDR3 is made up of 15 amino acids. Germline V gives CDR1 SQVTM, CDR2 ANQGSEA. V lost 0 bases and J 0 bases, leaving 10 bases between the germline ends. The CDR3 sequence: CSVEDRGSSTDTQYF. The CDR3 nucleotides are TGCAGCGTTGAAGACCGGGGTTCTAGCACAGATACGCAGTATTTT.

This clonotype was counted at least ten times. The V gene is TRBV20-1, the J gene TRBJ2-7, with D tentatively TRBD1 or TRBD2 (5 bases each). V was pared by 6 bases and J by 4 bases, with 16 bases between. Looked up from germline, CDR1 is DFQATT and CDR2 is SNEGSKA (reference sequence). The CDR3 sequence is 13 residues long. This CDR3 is CSAGATISYEQYF. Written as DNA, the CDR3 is TGCAGTGCCGGGGCTACTATATCTTACGAGCAGTACTTC.

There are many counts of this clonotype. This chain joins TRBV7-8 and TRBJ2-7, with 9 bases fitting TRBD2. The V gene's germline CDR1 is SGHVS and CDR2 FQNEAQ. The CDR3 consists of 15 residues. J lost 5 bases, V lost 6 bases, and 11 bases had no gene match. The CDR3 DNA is TGTGCCAGCAGTACTACCGGGACTAGCATCAACGAGCAGTACTTC. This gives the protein CASSTTGTSINEQYF.

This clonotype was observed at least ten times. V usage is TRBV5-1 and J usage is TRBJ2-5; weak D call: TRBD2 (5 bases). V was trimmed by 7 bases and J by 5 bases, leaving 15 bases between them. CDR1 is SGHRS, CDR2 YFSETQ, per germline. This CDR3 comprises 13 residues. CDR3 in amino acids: CASRGDNTETQYF. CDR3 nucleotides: TGCGCCAGCCGGGGTGACAATACGGAGACCCAGTACTTC.

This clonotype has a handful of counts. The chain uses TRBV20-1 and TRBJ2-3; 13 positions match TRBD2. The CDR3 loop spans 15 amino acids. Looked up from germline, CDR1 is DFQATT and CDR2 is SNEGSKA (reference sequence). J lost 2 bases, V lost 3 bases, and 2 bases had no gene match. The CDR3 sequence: CSARGLAGHTDTQYF. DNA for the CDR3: TGCAGTGCTAGGGGACTAGCGGGGCACACAGATACGCAGTATTTT.

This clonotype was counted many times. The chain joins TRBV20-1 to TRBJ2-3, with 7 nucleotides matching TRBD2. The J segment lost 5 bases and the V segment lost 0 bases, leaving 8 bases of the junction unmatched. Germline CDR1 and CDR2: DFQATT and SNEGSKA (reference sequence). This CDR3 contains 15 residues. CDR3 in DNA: TGCAGTGCTAGAGATCCTAGCGGACCACTAGATACGCAGTATTTT. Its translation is CSARDPSGPLDTQYF.

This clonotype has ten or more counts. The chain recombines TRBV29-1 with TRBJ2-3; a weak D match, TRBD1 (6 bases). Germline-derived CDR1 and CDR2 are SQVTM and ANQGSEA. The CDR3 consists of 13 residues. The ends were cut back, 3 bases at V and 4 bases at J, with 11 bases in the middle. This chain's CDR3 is CSVDRGRADTQYF. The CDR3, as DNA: TGCAGCGTTGACAGGGGAAGGGCAGATACGCAGTATTTT.

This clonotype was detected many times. The CDR3 region is CASSRQLWGQYGYTF. The DNA of the CDR3 is TGTGCCAGCAGTCGCCAGTTGTGGGGGCAATATGGCTACACCTTC. This chain uses TRBV6-1 with TRBJ1-2, with D tentatively TRBD1 (6 bases). The ends were cut back, 5 bases at V and 5 bases at J, with 18 bases in the middle. From germline, CDR1 is MNHNS and CDR2 SASEGT. The CDR3 extends over 15 amino acids.

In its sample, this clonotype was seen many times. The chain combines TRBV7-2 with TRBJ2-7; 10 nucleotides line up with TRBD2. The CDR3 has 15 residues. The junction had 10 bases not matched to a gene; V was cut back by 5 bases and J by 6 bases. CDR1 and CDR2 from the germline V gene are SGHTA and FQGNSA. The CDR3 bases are TGTGCCAGCAGCCGACCGGGACTAGCGTACCCCGAGCAGTACTTC. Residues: CASSRPGLAYPEQYF.

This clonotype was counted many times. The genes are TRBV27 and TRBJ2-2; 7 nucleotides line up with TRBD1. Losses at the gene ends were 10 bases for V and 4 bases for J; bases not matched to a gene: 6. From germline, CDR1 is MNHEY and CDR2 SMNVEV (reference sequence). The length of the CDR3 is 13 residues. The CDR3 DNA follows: TGTGCCACCGCGGACAGGCTCACCGGGGAGCTGTTTTTT. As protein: CATADRLTGELFF.

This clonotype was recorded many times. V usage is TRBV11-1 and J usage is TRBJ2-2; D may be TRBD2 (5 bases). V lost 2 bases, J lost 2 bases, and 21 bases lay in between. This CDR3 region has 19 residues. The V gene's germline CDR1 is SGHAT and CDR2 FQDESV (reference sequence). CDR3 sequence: CASSLRTLADERNTGELFF. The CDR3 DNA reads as TGTGCCAGCAGCTTAAGGACTCTGGCGGACGAGCGTAACACCGGGGAGCTGTTTTTT.

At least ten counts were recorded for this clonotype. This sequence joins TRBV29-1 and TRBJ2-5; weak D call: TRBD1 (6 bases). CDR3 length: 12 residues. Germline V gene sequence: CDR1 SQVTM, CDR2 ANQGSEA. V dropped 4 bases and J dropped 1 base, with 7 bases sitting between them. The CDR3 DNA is TGCAGCGTTGGGACAGCCCAAGAGACCCAGTACTTC. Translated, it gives CSVGTAQETQYF.

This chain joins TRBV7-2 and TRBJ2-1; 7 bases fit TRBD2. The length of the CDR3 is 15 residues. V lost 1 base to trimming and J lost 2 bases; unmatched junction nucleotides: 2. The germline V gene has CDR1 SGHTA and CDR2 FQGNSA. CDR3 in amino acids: CASSLEAGAYNEQFF. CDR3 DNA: TGTGCCAGCAGCTTAGAGGCGGGGGCCTACAATGAGCAGTTCTTC.

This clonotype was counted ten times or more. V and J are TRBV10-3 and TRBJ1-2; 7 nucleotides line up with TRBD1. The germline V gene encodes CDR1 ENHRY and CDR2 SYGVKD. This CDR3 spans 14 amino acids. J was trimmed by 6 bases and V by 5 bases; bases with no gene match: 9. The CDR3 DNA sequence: TGTGCCATCAGTACGTCCGGGACAGCGAATGGCTACACCTTC. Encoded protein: CAISTSGTANGYTF.

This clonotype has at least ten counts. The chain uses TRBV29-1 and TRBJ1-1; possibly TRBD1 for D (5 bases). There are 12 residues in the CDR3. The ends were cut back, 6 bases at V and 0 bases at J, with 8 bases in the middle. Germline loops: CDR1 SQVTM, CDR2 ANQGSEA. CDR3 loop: CSVRAMNTEAFF. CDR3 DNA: TGCAGCGTCAGGGCGATGAACACTGAAGCTTTCTTT.

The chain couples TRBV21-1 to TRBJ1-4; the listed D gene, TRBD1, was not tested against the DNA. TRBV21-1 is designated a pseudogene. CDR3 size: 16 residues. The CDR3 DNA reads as TGTGCCAGCAGCAAAGGGACAGGGGGCGAAGGTGAAAAACTGTTTTTT. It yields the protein CASSKGTGGEGEKLFF.

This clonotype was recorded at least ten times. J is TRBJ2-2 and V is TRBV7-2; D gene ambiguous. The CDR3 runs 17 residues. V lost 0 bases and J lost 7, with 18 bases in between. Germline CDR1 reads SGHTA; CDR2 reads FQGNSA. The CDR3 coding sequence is TGTGCCAGCAGCTTAGCTTTGGGCCAGGTGGGATACGGGGAGCTGTTTTTT. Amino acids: CASSLALGQVGYGELFF.

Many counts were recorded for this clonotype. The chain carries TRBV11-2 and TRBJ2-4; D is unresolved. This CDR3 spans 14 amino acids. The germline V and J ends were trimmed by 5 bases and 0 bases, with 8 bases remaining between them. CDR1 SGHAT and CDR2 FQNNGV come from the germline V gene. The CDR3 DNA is TGTGCCAGCAGCGCAGTTCTAGCCAAAAACATTCAGTACTTC. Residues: CASSAVLAKNIQYF.

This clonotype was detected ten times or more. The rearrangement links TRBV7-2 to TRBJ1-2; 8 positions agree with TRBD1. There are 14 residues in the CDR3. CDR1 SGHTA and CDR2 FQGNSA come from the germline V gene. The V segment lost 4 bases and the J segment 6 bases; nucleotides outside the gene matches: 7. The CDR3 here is CASSSDREVNGYTF. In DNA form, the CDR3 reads TGTGCCAGCAGCTCGGACAGGGAGGTTAATGGCTACACCTTC.